The 15 T cell receptor beta chains given below trace back to one sample, sequenced in a study of blood T cell repertoires in COVID-19. The data were produced by immunoSEQ multiplex PCR, yet TCRdb's version contains in-frame clones alone and is incomplete. The sample holds a few hundred thousand clones, around four fifths seen once. Sample: peripheral blood. These TCRs come from a woman over 75 with active or convalescent COVID-19.

In regard to this clone: One end of the junction fails to match germline, which may point to a read error. The rearrangement joins TRBV7-7 to TRBJ2-3; D uncertain. This CDR3 is 13 amino acids long. Germline lookup yields CDR1 SSHAT and CDR2 FNYEAQ (reference sequence). The CDR3 here is CASSFPGTDTQYF. CDR3 in DNA: TGTGCTAGCAGCTTTCCGGGCACAGATACGCAGTATTTT.

The chain combines TRBV11-3 with TRBJ1-1, with D perhaps matching TRBD1 (5 bases). Germline V CDR1 and CDR2: SGHNT, YENEEA. This CDR3 contains 16 residues. Trimming removed 4 bases at V and 0 bases at J, with 15 bases between. CDR3 DNA: TGTGCCAGCAGCTCCCCCGGGGAGGGGATGAACACTGAAGCTTTCTTT. This encodes CASSSPGEGMNTEAFF.

With respect to this clone: One end of the junction is discordant with germline, which a read error may explain. The gene calls are TRBV5-4 and TRBJ2-2, with D perhaps matching TRBD1 (6 bases). Germline assignment: CDR1 SGHNT and CDR2 YYREEE (reference sequence). The CDR3 consists of 15 residues. In nucleotides, the CDR3 is TGTGCCAGCAGTTTGGGGGCCCCGAACACCGGGGAGCTGTTTTTT. Its translation: CASSLGAPNTGELFF.

This chain links TRBV5-1 with TRBJ2-7, with 7 bases that match TRBD2. After removal of 3 bases from V and 5 bases from J, the junction contained 5 bases not matched to a gene. Germline V lookup: CDR1 SGHRS, CDR2 YFSETQ. The CDR3 spans 13 residues. The CDR3 DNA is TGCGCCAGCAGCTCGACTAGCAACCACGAGCAGTACTTC. It yields the protein CASSSTSNHEQYF.

The V and J genes are TRBV9 and TRBJ2-1, with a tentative D call TRBD2 (7 bases). The CDR3 has 14 residues. V lost 4 bases and J 5 bases, leaving 13 bases between the germline ends. Germline V gives CDR1 SGDLS, CDR2 YYNGEE. CDR3 sequence: CASSPGGEHNEQFF. The CDR3 region has the DNA TGTGCCAGCAGCCCGGGGGGCGAGCACAATGAGCAGTTCTTC.

The chain joins TRBV7-2 to TRBJ1-2; D is undetermined. Germline V gene data show CDR1 as SGHTA and CDR2 as FQGNSA. The CDR3 contains 13 residues. The ends were cut back, 0 bases at V and 8 bases at J, with 10 bases in the middle. CDR3 bases: TGTGCCAGCAGCTTAGCGGAGAGAGGAGGCTACACCTTC. Encoded protein: CASSLAERGGYTF.

V is TRBV18 and J is TRBJ1-4, with TRBD1 as a possible D gene (6 bases). CDR1 and CDR2 (germline): KGHSH, LQKENI. The CDR3 is 15 residues long. Trimming cost V 2 bases and J 6 bases, with 13 bases left between them. The CDR3 nucleotides read TGTGCCAGCTCACCAATTGGGGGCGTTGATGAAAAACTGTTTTTT. Translated: CASSPIGGVDEKLFF.

The genes are TRBV15 and TRBJ2-1; 9 bases map to TRBD2. The J segment lost 6 bases and the V segment lost 5 bases, leaving 20 bases of the junction unmatched. This CDR3 contains 19 residues. CDR1 is LNHNV and CDR2 is YYDKDF in the germline V gene (reference sequence). CDR3 DNA: TGTGCCACCAGCGCAACAGGGCAGGTTGGCCTAGCGGGACGCAATGAGCAGTTCTTC. It yields the protein CATSATGQVGLAGRNEQFF.

The rearrangement uses TRBV7-3 and TRBJ2-1, with 8 bases fitting TRBD1. The CDR3 covers 13 residues. The J segment lost 14 bases and the V segment lost 5 bases, leaving 11 bases of the junction unmatched. Germline CDR1 and CDR2: SGHTA and FQGTGA. This CDR3 is CASSKRQGIVKFF. CDR3 nucleotides: TGTGCCAGCAGCAAGAGACAGGGGATAGTAAAGTTCTTC.

The V gene is TRBV4-1, the J gene TRBJ1-2; D unclear. The CDR3 has 15 amino acids. The V end was cut by 1 base, the J end by 2 bases, with 11 bases between. Germline V gene lookup returns CDR1 MGHRA and CDR2 YSYEKL. The CDR3, as DNA: TGCGCCAGCAGCCAAGGTCCGGCGGGAAACTATGGCTACACCTTC. It translates to CASSQGPAGNYGYTF.

The chain couples TRBV14 to TRBJ1-1; D is uncertain. The V end lost 4 bases, the J end lost 0 bases, and 9 bases lay between the germline ends. The CDR3 is 14 amino acids. Looked up from germline, CDR1 is SGHDN and CDR2 is FVKESK. CDR3 protein: CASSPGGMNTEAFF. The CDR3 DNA follows: TGTGCCAGCAGCCCCGGAGGAATGAACACTGAAGCTTTCTTT. Full variable domain (rest looked up from reference TRBV14 and TRBJ1-1): EAGVTQFPSHSVIEKGQTVTLRCDPISGHDNLYWYRRVMGKEIKFLLHFVKESKQDESGMPNNRFLAERTGGTYSTLKVQPAELEDSGVYFCASSPGGMNTEAFFGQGTRLTVV.

The rearrangement uses TRBV3-1 (or the pseudogene TRBV3-2) and TRBJ2-5; possibly TRBD1 for D (6 bases). V lost 4 bases, J lost 2 bases, and 11 bases lay in between. Germline-derived CDR1 and CDR2 are LGHDT and YNNKEL (reference sequence). There are 14 residues in the CDR3. The CDR3, as DNA: TGTGCCAGCAGCCCGGACAGATTGCAAGAGACCCAGTACTTC. Residues: CASSPDRLQETQYF.

This sequence joins TRBV3-1 (or the pseudogene TRBV3-2) and TRBJ1-1; D perhaps matches TRBD1 (5 bases). Germline V gene sequence: CDR1 LGHDT, CDR2 YNNKEL (reference sequence). The CDR3 consists of 15 residues. V was trimmed by 4 bases and J by 1 base, leaving 13 bases between them. The CDR3 sequence: CASSLRGGTNTEAFF. CDR3 nucleotides: TGTGCCAGCAGCCTCCGTGGAGGGACGAACACTGAAGCTTTCTTT.

The V and J genes are TRBV18 and TRBJ1-2; the D gene is possibly TRBD1 (5 bases). Germline V gene lookup returns CDR1 KGHSH and CDR2 LQKENI. V lost 2 bases and J lost 7, with 17 bases in between. The CDR3 has 15 amino acids. CDR3 DNA sequence: TGTGCCAGCTCACCAATCGGGCCTGGCCAGGGTGGCTACACCTTC. Protein product: CASSPIGPGQGGYTF.

This clone was recorded once. The rearrangement links TRBV7-8 to TRBJ1-1; tentative D call: TRBD1 (5 bases). Trimming took 2 bases from V and 9 from J, leaving 13 bases between them. CDR1 SGHVS and CDR2 FQNEAQ come from the germline V gene. The CDR3 runs to 13 residues. Here the CDR3 DNA reads TGTGCCAGCAGCTTATCGGGACTCCAGAAAGCTTTCTTT. Residues: CASSLSGLQKAFF.